The rows below give T cell receptor beta chains drawn from one sample of a study of T-cell memory formation after mild COVID-19. TCRdb recomputed calls from the 5' RACE reads with MiXCR, one row per CDR3 protein. The sample consists of fewer than 250,000 distinct CDR3 sequences, under 30% of them appearing once. Sequences were obtained from PBMCs or a T cell subset sorted from them (not recorded which). Receptor source: an adult woman who had mild COVID-19 (a few samples of this study predate the infection). Cell type and time point are not known. Each CDR3 is given with its conserved first and last residue. A D gene is named only where the DNA matches it firmly. Clone size is not always given. Where it is, it says once, few, many or a class for expanded clones.

d_gene,v_gene,j_gene,abundance,CDR3nt,CDR3aa
.,TRBV4-2,TRBJ2-7,.,TGTGCCAGCAGCCAAGATCTTTGGGACGAGCAGTACTTC,CASSQDLWDEQYF
.,TRBV5-1,TRBJ1-4,few,TGCGCCAGCAGCTTAAAGGGAACTAATGAAAAACTGTTTTTT,CASSLKGTNEKLFF
TRBD2,TRBV29-1,TRBJ2-1,few,TGCAGCGTTGATGGGCTAGCGGGGGGACCTATGAGTGAGCAGTTCTTC,CSVDGLAGGPMSEQFF
TRBD2,TRBV5-1,TRBJ2-2,many,TGCGCCAGCAGCCGATGGGGGCGGACTAGCGGGAACACCGGGGAGCTGTTTTTT,CASSRWGRTSGNTGELFF
.,TRBV12-3/TRBV12-4,TRBJ1-1,.,TGTGCCAGCAGGCCCGACAGGCAGAACACTGAAGCTTTCTTT,CASRPDRQNTEAFF
.,TRBV9,TRBJ2-6,.,TGTGCCAGCAGCGACCGGGCTTGGTGGTCCTCTGGGGCCAACGTCCTGACTTTC,CASSDRAWWSSGANVLTF
.,TRBV12-3/TRBV12-4,TRBJ2-2,few,TGTGCCAGCAGTGCCAACAGGGTCCTAAACACCGGGGAGCTGTTTTTT,CASSANRVLNTGELFF
.,TRBV7-2,TRBJ2-7,.,TGTGCCAGCAGCTTAGGAGGGACGGGGCCTACCTACGAGCAGTACTTC,CASSLGGTGPTYEQYF
TRBD2,TRBV7-9,TRBJ2-1,.,TGTGCCAGCAGCTTATTCGGCTCGCGGGAGAACTCCTACAATGAGCAGTTCTTC,CASSLFGSRENSYNEQFF
.,TRBV5-5,TRBJ1-1,.,TGTGCCAGCAGCTTGTTCAGGCAGTTGAACACTGAAGCTTTCTTT,CASSLFRQLNTEAFF